The T cell receptor beta chain described here comes from a study of CXCR3-negative and CXCR3-positive naive CD8 T cells. The study's findings and limits: Naive cells with CXCR3 showed TRB CDR3s that were more hydrophobic than those in CXCR3-negative naive cells. Similar TRBV-TRBJ usage characterized naive CXCR3-negative and CXCR3-positive cells; memory cells differed. Memory CD8+ cells showed much lower diversity, while both naive subsets were comparably high.

Concerning this clonotype itself: Its matching antigen is unknown.

UMI labels and 5' RACE were used to prepare the TRB cDNA libraries. TCRdb re-analyzed the 5' RACE reads; it lists each CDR3 protein once, without DNA. This sample's table has tens of thousands of distinct CDR3 sequences. The sequence came from a human donor in good health. Some clones in this sample may be carry-over from other donors' samples. Source material: naive CXCR3+ CD8+ T cells from blood. The subset here: CD45RO-CCR7+CD27+CD95- naive CD8+ T cells expressing CXCR3 (TNR3+).

CDR3 sequence reads: CASSQAQTGLNTEAFF. The chain couples TRBV14 to TRBJ1-1; the D call of TRBD1 rests on TCRdb alone, since no DNA is present to check it. CDR3 size: 16 residues. Germline CDR1 and CDR2: SGHDN and FVKESK.